This entry features one TCR beta chain sequence. This sample stems from a study of shared clonotypes between healthy human individuals. In the source study's methods: ImmunoSEQ supplied junction-only sequences lacking quality scores, so filtering was different. Sequencing used immunoSEQ multiplex PCR; TCRdb keeps in-frame clones, though not all of them. Clonal size and the V and J genes are those of that table, whereas D and trimming came from the DNA. Among approximately 340,000 clones, 73% were seen once, and the ten largest hold more than 9%. The germline V gene has CDR1 WSHSY and CDR2 SAAADI. This CDR3 comprises 16 residues. Trimming took off 1 base at V and 9 bases at J, with 19 bases between the two ends.

The material sequenced was memory CD4+ T cells sorted from blood. Described subset: CD45RA-negative fraction. The chain carries TRBV10-2 and TRBJ2-1; D tentatively reads TRBD1 or TRBD2 (8 bases each). This sequence originates from a young man in good health. This chain's CDR3 is CASSEYGTGGLAEQFF. CDR3 DNA sequence: TGCGCCAGCAGTGAGTATGGGACAGGAGGACTAGCTGAGCAGTTCTTC.